These 12 T cell receptor beta chains were sequenced from one sample in a study of OX40 agonist ivuxolimab in advanced cancers. Sequencing used immunoSEQ multiplex PCR; TCRdb keeps in-frame clones, though not all of them. The sample has some 74,000 clones; around 80% are singletons. The material sequenced was CD4+ or CD8+ T cells sorted from blood, taken in a trial of the OX40 agonist ivuxolimab. The source is an adult with an advanced solid tumor such as melanoma, head and neck, liver or kidney cancer.

This clone was seen just once. The chain is built from TRBV19 and TRBJ1-5, with D perhaps matching TRBD1 (5 bases). V was shortened by 1 base and J by 7 bases, with 14 bases between the two germline ends. The CDR3 runs to 15 residues. Germline V gene lookup returns CDR1 LNHDA and CDR2 SQIVND (reference sequence). CDR3 nucleotides: TGTGCCAGTAGTATAGTCCCGGCAGGGAAACAGCCCCAGCATTTT. It encodes CASSIVPAGKQPQHF.

The J gene is TRBJ2-7, the V gene TRBV27; D is perhaps TRBD2 (5 bases). V was cut by 6 bases and J by 0 bases, with 12 bases left in between. The CDR3 runs to 14 residues. The germline CDR1 and CDR2 sequences are MNHEY and SMNVEV (reference sequence). CDR3 region: CASSTGYSSYEQYF. The CDR3 coding sequence is TGTGCCAGCAGCACGGGGTACAGCTCCTACGAGCAGTACTTC.

The J gene is TRBJ1-4, the V gene TRBV7-2; D gene ambiguous. The CDR3 length is 13 residues. The germline CDR1 and CDR2 sequences are SGHTA and FQGNSA. V was pared by 1 base and J by 7 bases, with 7 bases between. CDR3 amino acids: CASSLVGGEKLFF. The DNA for the CDR3 is TGTGCCAGCAGCTTAGTCGGAGGTGAAAAACTGTTTTTT.

In nucleotides, the CDR3 is TGTGCCAGCAGTGAAGGCGCGGGACAAAGTCAGCCCCAGCATTTT. Its protein is CASSEGAGQSQPQHF. The chain has TRBV2 and TRBJ1-5, with a possible D match to TRBD1 (6 bases). The V and J ends lost 1 base and 6 bases respectively, with 13 bases between them. Looked up from germline, CDR1 is SNHLY and CDR2 is FYNNEI. CDR3 length: 15 amino acids.

The chain uses TRBV19 and TRBJ1-5; tentatively, D is TRBD1 (5 bases). The CDR3 is 13 residues long. The V end lost 5 bases, the J end lost 6 bases, and 11 bases lay between the germline ends. CDR1 is LNHDA, CDR2 SQIVND, per germline (reference sequence). As DNA, the CDR3 is TGTGCCAGTAGTCCAGGGCGCGGTCAGCCCCAGCATTTT. It encodes CASSPGRGQPQHF.

The CDR3 sequence is CASSPRDRGTDTQYF. The CDR3 coding sequence is TGTGCCAGCAGCCCGCGGGACAGGGGCACAGATACGCAGTATTTT. The chain is built from TRBV14 and TRBJ2-3; 9 bases line up with TRBD1. The germline V gene has CDR1 SGHDN and CDR2 FVKESK. J was trimmed by 1 base and V by 4 bases; bases with no gene match: 3. The CDR3 covers 15 residues.

The chain recombines TRBV5-1 with TRBJ2-3, with D uncertain. From germline, CDR1 is SGHRS and CDR2 YFSETQ. The length of the CDR3 is 13 residues. Trimming shortened V by 1 base and J by 2 bases, and 5 bases separated the two germline ends. The CDR3 here is CASSLTLTDTQYF. The CDR3 DNA reads TGCGCCAGCAGCTTGACGCTCACAGATACGCAGTATTTT.

This chain connects TRBV6-5 to TRBJ1-1; D is ambiguous. This CDR3 region has 13 residues. Looked up from germline, CDR1 is MNHEY and CDR2 is SVGAGI. The ends were cut back, 3 bases at V and 12 bases at J, with 17 bases in the middle. DNA for the CDR3: TGTGCCAGCAGTTATGCCCCGAGGAGAGTGACTTTCTTT. Encoded protein: CASSYAPRRVTFF.

The chain recombines TRBV7-9 with TRBJ2-5; TRBD1 matches at 9 bases. With V trimmed by 6 bases and J by 5 bases, 7 bases remained unmatched. Germline V gene data show CDR1 as SEHNR and CDR2 as FQNEAQ (reference sequence). The length of the CDR3 is 14 residues. CDR3 bases: TGTGCCAGCAGAACAGGGGGCGCGGAGGAGACCCAGTACTTC. Residues: CASRTGGAEETQYF. The full variable domain, its missing parts supplied by reference TRBV7-9 and TRBJ2-5, is DTGVSQNPRHKITKRGQNVTFRCDPISEHNRLYWYRQTLGQGPEFLTYFQNEAQLEKSRLLSDRFSAERPKGSFSTLEIQRTEQGDSAMYLCASRTGGAEETQYFGPGTRLLVL.

The chain is built from TRBV10-1 and TRBJ1-2, with D uncertain. Germline assignment: CDR1 WNHNN and CDR2 SYGVQD (reference sequence). This CDR3 contains 11 residues. Trimming took 5 bases from V and 7 from J, leaving 8 bases between them. CDR3 DNA: TGCGCCAGCAGTAATAAGGGTGGCTACACCTTC. Translating gives CASSNKGGYTF.

The V and J genes are TRBV6-1 and TRBJ1-1; TRBD1 matches at 9 bases. V trimming: 6 bases; J trimming: 1 base; junction bases outside the gene matches: 6. The germline V gene has CDR1 MNHNS and CDR2 SASEGT. The CDR3 is made up of 15 amino acids. The CDR3 reads CASRRWDRANTEAFF. The CDR3, as DNA: TGTGCCAGCAGGCGCTGGGACAGGGCGAACACTGAAGCTTTCTTT.

The rearrangement uses TRBV7-2 and TRBJ2-1; tentatively, D is TRBD2 (6 bases). The CDR3 extends over 12 amino acids. The germline V gene encodes CDR1 SGHTA and CDR2 FQGNSA. V dropped 5 bases and J dropped 11 bases, with 13 bases sitting between them. The CDR3 reads CASSRGTDQQFF. The CDR3 DNA reads TGTGCCAGCAGCCGCGGGACGGACCAGCAGTTCTTC.